Described below is a single TCR beta chain sequence and its context. This entry belongs to a study of blood T cell repertoires in COVID-19. In the original workflow: Estimation of nucleated cell counts relied on the amplification of reference gene primers. Method: immunoSEQ multiplex PCR; TCRdb's copy keeps in-frame clones and lacks some. The V and J calls and clone size come from that table; D and trimming were worked out from the DNA. The table includes about 210,000 clones, 80% to 90% detected once. CDR3 length: 16 amino acids. Unmatched junction bases numbered 9, after V lost 3 bases and J lost 5 bases. Germline CDR1 and CDR2: PRHDT and FYEKMQ (reference sequence).

The chain combines TRBV13 with TRBJ2-3, with TRBD1 identical over 9 bases. The TCR originated in a woman aged 50 to 60 with acute or convalescent COVID-19. Material for sequencing was peripheral blood. The CDR3 protein is CASSFRDRDFKDTQYF. The CDR3, as DNA: TGTGCCAGCAGCTTTAGGGACAGGGATTTTAAAGATACGCAGTATTTT.